These T cell receptor beta chains were read from a single sample in a study of early stage breast cancer tumors. Some clones are missing from TCRdb's copy, which holds only in-frame ones; the method was immunoSEQ multiplex PCR. The sample consists of about 46,000 clones, around 80% of them appearing once. The material sequenced was blood. These receptor sequences come from a person aged 40 to 50 with breast cancer. The CDR3 runs from the conserved cysteine through the conserved F or W. The D gene is left open where the match is weak. Clone size appears in some rows only: once, few, many, or a class for an expanded clone.

V gene	D gene	J gene	clone size	CDR3 protein	CDR3 DNA
TRBV7-2	.	TRBJ2-5	once	CASSLYVETQYF	TGTGCCAGCAGCTTATATGTGGAGACCCAGTACTTC
TRBV2	.	TRBJ2-5	.	CASTKRGIQETQYF	TGTGCCAGCACCAAACGGGGGATCCAAGAGACCCAGTACTTC
TRBV5-1	TRBD2	TRBJ2-5	.	CASSGGLAGVGETQYF	TGCGCCAGCAGCGGCGGACTAGCGGGAGTGGGAGAGACCCAGTACTTC
TRBV4-1	.	TRBJ2-1	.	CASSQGYFSKTNNEQFF	TGCGCCAGCAGCCAAGGATATTTTTCTAAGACTAATAATGAGCAGTTCTTC
TRBV9	.	TRBJ2-1	.	CASSVSLAESSYNEQFF	TGTGCCAGCAGCGTAAGTTTAGCGGAGAGCTCCTACAATGAGCAGTTCTTC
TRBV25-1	TRBD1	TRBJ1-2	few	CASSDFQGVYGYTF	TGTGCCAGCAGTGACTTTCAGGGGGTTTATGGCTACACCTTC
TRBV5-1	.	TRBJ2-3	.	CASSFQGSTDTQYF	TGCGCCAGCAGCTTCCAGGGAAGCACAGATACGCAGTATTTT
TRBV5-1	TRBD2	TRBJ2-3	.	CASSLTGTRGRDTQYF	TGCGCCAGCAGCTTAACCGGGACTAGGGGGAGGGATACGCAGTATTTT
TRBV2	TRBD1	TRBJ1-2	.	CASSGQGLPYGYTF	TGTGCCAGCAGTGGACAGGGCCTTCCCTATGGCTACACCTTC
TRBV6-5	TRBD2	TRBJ2-5	.	CASSPGLAGRETQYF	TGTGCCAGCAGTCCGGGACTAGCGGGACGGGAGACCCAGTACTTC
TRBV4-1	.	TRBJ1-4	.	CASSQKGRGTNEKLFF	TGCGCCAGCAGCCAAAAAGGCCGGGGTACTAATGAAAAACTGTTTTTT
TRBV27	TRBD2	TRBJ2-3	.	CASSLTSGRAVTQYF	TGTGCCAGCAGTTTGACTAGCGGGAGGGCCGTTACGCAGTATTTT
TRBV5-6	.	TRBJ2-1	.	CASSLEYNEQFF	TGTGCCAGCAGCTTGGAGTACAATGAGCAGTTCTTC
TRBV29-1	TRBD2	TRBJ2-1	.	CSVKGLAGNEQFF	TGCAGCGTGAAAGGGCTAGCGGGGAATGAGCAGTTCTTC
TRBV5-4	TRBD2	TRBJ2-3	.	CASSWGTSGSQLTDTQYF	TGTGCCAGCAGCTGGGGGACTAGCGGGAGCCAACTCACAGATACGCAGTATTTT
TRBV5-1	.	TRBJ1-1	few	CASSLDPGVDTEAFF	TGCGCCAGCAGCTTGGACCCAGGGGTGGACACTGAAGCTTTCTTT
TRBV6-5	TRBD2	TRBJ2-7	.	CASSSPTSGRENEQYF	TGTGCCAGCAGTTCCCCGACTAGCGGGAGGGAGAACGAGCAGTACTTC
TRBV5-1	.	TRBJ1-3	once	CASSRGLGNTIYF	TGCGCCAGCAGCCGGGGGCTCGGAAACACCATATATTTT
TRBV5-1	.	TRBJ2-1	.	CASSPYLKNEQFF	TGCGCCAGCAGCCCCTACCTCAAGAATGAGCAGTTCTTC
TRBV18	.	TRBJ1-5	.	CASSPQRQVSNQPQHF	TGTGCCAGCTCACCCCAGAGACAGGTTAGCAATCAGCCCCAGCATTTT
TRBV6-5	.	TRBJ2-6	.	CASSYGGSGANVLTF	TGTGCCAGCAGTTACGGAGGGTCTGGGGCCAACGTCCTGACTTTC
TRBV7-2	.	TRBJ2-7	.	CASSLYPTRVVAYEQYF	TGTGCCAGCAGCTTATACCCTACTAGAGTAGTAGCCTACGAGCAGTACTTC
TRBV6-6	TRBD2	TRBJ2-3	.	CASRITAGHTQYF	TGTGCCAGCAGGATTACAGCGGGGCATACGCAGTATTTT
TRBV6-4	.	TRBJ2-2	.	CASSDSSTGELFF	TGTGCCAGCAGTGACTCTAGCACCGGGGAGCTGTTTTTT
TRBV6-5	TRBD2	TRBJ2-7	.	CASSEREVYEQYF	TGTGCCAGCAGTGAGCGGGAGGTCTACGAGCAGTACTTC
TRBV5-4	.	TRBJ1-3	.	CASSLGQLGNTIYF	TGTGCCAGCAGCTTGGGACAGCTAGGAAACACCATATATTTT
TRBV4-1	TRBD1	TRBJ2-2	.	CASSLLTGLTGELFF	TGCGCCAGCAGCTTATTGACAGGGCTCACCGGGGAGCTGTTTTTT
TRBV5-1	TRBD1	TRBJ2-1	.	CASSLAWTGGDEQFF	TGCGCCAGCAGCTTGGCTTGGACAGGGGGCGATGAGCAGTTCTTC
TRBV29-1	.	TRBJ2-3	.	CSVGFGDTQYF	TGCAGCGTTGGTTTTGGGGATACGCAGTATTTT
TRBV28	TRBD1	TRBJ1-2	.	CASRTGGNYGYTF	TGTGCCAGCAGAACAGGGGGCAACTATGGCTACACCTTC
TRBV5-6	.	TRBJ2-1	.	CASSFTGSSYNEQFF	TGTGCCAGCAGCTTTACAGGGAGCTCCTACAATGAGCAGTTCTTC
TRBV11-2	.	TRBJ2-7	.	CASSPKRGEQYF	TGTGCCAGCAGCCCAAAGAGAGGGGAGCAGTACTTC
TRBV15	TRBD1	TRBJ2-5	.	CATSSGTVQETQYF	TGTGCCACCAGTAGTGGGACAGTTCAAGAGACCCAGTACTTC
TRBV25-1	TRBD1	TRBJ2-5	.	CASSIQGATQYF	TGTGCCAGCAGTATACAGGGGGCGACCCAGTACTTC
TRBV4-2	.	TRBJ1-5	few	CASSHLASNQPQHF	TGTGCCAGCAGCCATCTAGCTAGCAATCAGCCCCAGCATTTT
TRBV19	.	TRBJ2-2	.	CASNYRGGTGELFF	TGTGCCAGTAACTACAGGGGAGGCACCGGGGAGCTGTTTTTT
TRBV25-1	TRBD2	TRBJ2-7	.	CASSAVPGAGGSYEQYF	TGTGCCAGCAGTGCCGTCCCTGGGGCGGGAGGGAGTTACGAGCAGTACTTC
TRBV6-8	TRBD2	TRBJ2-3	.	CASSYTAGAPGADTQYF	TGTGCCAGCAGTTACACGGCGGGAGCGCCAGGCGCAGATACGCAGTATTTT
TRBV30	TRBD2	TRBJ2-1	.	CAWVTSGRTNEQFF	TGTGCCTGGGTTACTAGCGGGCGAACTAATGAGCAGTTCTTC
TRBV29-1	.	TRBJ2-3	.	CSVPGVLVTDTQYF	TGCAGCGTTCCGGGGGTACTAGTTACAGATACGCAGTATTTT
TRBV2	TRBD2	TRBJ2-2	.	CASSGTSRNTGELFF	TGTGCCAGCAGTGGGACTAGTCGAAACACCGGGGAGCTGTTTTTT
TRBV7-9	.	TRBJ2-2	.	CASIALNTGELFF	TGTGCCAGCATCGCCTTAAACACCGGGGAGCTGTTTTTT
TRBV11-3	TRBD1	TRBJ2-5	.	CASSPGQGSGVQETQYF	TGTGCCAGCAGCCCCGGACAGGGGAGCGGGGTCCAAGAGACCCAGTACTTC
TRBV4-1	.	TRBJ1-2	few	CASSQEGRRTF	TGCGCCAGCAGCCAAGAGGGCCGGCGAACCTTC
TRBV6-4	.	TRBJ2-6	few	CASSDSPSSGANVLTF	TGTGCCAGCAGTGACTCACCCAGCTCTGGGGCCAACGTCCTGACTTTC
TRBV7-9	.	TRBJ2-3	.	CASSPGGTDTQYF	TGTGCCAGCAGCCCAGGGGGCACAGATACGCAGTATTTT
TRBV5-1	TRBD2	TRBJ2-7	.	CASRGLAGVGEQYF	TGCGCCAGCAGGGGACTAGCGGGAGTTGGCGAGCAGTACTTC
TRBV19	TRBD1	TRBJ1-2	.	CASTRTGATNYGYTF	TGTGCCAGTACAAGGACAGGGGCCACTAACTATGGCTACACCTTC
TRBV19	TRBD1	TRBJ1-1	few	CASTTGASTEAFF	TGTGCCAGTACGACAGGGGCGTCCACTGAAGCTTTCTTT
TRBV6-4	TRBD2	TRBJ2-3	.	CASSDWLGVRAGGTDTQYF	TGTGCCAGCAGTGACTGGCTCGGGGTTCGAGCGGGAGGGACGGATACGCAGTATTTT
TRBV7-9	TRBD2	TRBJ2-7	.	CASSLTGSGGVYEQYF	TGTGCCAGCAGCTTAACCGGCTCCGGGGGGGTCTACGAGCAGTACTTC
TRBV6-5	.	TRBJ1-2	.	CASSGSEYGYTF	TGTGCCAGCAGTGGCTCAGAATATGGCTACACCTTC